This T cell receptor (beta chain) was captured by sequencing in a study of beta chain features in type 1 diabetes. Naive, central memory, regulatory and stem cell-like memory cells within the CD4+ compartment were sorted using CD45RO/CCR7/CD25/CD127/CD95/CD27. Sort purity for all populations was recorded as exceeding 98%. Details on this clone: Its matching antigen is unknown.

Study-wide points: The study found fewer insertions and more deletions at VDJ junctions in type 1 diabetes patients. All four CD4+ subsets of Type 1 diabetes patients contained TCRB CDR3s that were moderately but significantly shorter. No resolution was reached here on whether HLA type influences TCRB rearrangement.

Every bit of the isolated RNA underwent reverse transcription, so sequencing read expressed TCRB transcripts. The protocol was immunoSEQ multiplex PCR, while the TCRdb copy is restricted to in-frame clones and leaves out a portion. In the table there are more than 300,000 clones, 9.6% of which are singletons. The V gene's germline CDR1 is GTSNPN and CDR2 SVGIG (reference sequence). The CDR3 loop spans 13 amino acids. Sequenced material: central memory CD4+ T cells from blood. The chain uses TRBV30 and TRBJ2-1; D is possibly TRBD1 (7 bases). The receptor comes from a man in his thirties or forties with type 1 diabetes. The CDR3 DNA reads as TGTGCACGAGGGGGGACAGTCGACAATGAGCAGTTCTTC. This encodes CARGGTVDNEQFF.